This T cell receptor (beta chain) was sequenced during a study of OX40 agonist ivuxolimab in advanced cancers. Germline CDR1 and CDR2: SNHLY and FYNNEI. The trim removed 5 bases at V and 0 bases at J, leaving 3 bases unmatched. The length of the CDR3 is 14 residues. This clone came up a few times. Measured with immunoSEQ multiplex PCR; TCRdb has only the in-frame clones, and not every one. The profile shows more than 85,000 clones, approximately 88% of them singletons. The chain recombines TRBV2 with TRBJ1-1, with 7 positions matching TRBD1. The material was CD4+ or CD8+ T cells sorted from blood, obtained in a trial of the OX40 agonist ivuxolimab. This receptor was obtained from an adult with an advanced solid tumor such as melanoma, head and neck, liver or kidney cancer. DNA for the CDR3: TGTGCCAGCAGTTGGGACAGATTGAACACTGAAGCTTTCTTT. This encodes CASSWDRLNTEAFF. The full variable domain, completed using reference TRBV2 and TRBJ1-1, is EPEVTQTPSHQVTQMGQEVILRCVPISNHLYFYWYRQILGQKVEFLVSFYNNEISEKSEIFDDQFSVERPDGSNFTLKIRSTKLEDSAMYFCASSWDRLNTEAFFGQGTRLTVV.